This T cell receptor (beta chain) was retrieved from a study of T cell responses to AZD1222 COVID-19 vaccine. Study-wide results and caveats: It should be noted that donors were predominantly white British and more often female, and clonal diversity was possibly underestimated. Baseline seropositivity occurred in only a handful of AZD1222 recipients. Breadth and depth of Spike-specific TCRs rose after two AZD1222 doses.

The repertoire was sequenced with immunoSEQ multiplex PCR; TCRdb's copy has only in-frame clones and lacks some. The sample carries about 160,000 clones, roughly 90% recorded once. Concerning this clone itself: Its antigen is not known.

CDR1 is SEHNR, CDR2 FQNEAQ, per germline (reference sequence). This CDR3 contains 13 residues. The V end was cut by 0 bases, the J end by 7 bases, with 9 bases between. Second doses were pooled across both intervals (about 4 or about 12 weeks). The material sequenced was peripheral blood, taken 28 days after the second AZD1222 dose. The chain couples TRBV7-9 to TRBJ1-1; D is uncertain. This clonotype was sampled from an adult who received the AZD1222 COVID-19 vaccine. CDR3 loop: CASSLAMGIEAFF. The CDR3 coding sequence is TGTGCCAGCAGCTTAGCCATGGGGATTGAAGCTTTCTTT.